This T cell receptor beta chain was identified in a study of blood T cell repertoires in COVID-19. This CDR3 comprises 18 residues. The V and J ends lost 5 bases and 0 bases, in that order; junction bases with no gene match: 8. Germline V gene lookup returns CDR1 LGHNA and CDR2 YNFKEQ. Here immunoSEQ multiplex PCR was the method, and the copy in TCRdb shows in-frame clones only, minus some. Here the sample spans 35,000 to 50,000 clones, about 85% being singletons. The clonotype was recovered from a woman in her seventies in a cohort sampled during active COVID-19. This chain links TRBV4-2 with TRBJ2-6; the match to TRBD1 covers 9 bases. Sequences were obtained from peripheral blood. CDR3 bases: TGTGCCAGCAGCGTCGGACAGGGGCCGATCTCTGGGGCCAACGTCCTGACTTTC. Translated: CASSVGQGPISGANVLTF.